This TCR beta chain comes out of a study of radiation and T cells in renal cell carcinoma. Libraries were prepared by immunoSEQ multiplex PCR; TCRdb keeps only in-frame clonotypes and omits some of them. The repertoire holds about 130,000 clones, with 81% as singletons. Documented time point: blood 2 weeks post-SBRT. Treatment specified: 15 Gy SBRT to primary tumor, nephrectomy 4 weeks later. The CDR3 loop spans 17 amino acids. CDR1 and CDR2 from the germline V gene are SGHNT and YYREEE (reference sequence). V trimming: 1 base; J trimming: 2 bases; junction bases outside the gene matches: 12. The source was blood, collected from a patient whose treatment included radiotherapy and nephrectomy. The source is a man over 45 with renal cell carcinoma. The chain has TRBV5-4 and TRBJ2-7; TRBD2 agrees at 7 bases. CDR3 sequence reads: CASSLIRPSGYPYEQYF. The CDR3 bases are TGTGCCAGCAGCTTGATAAGGCCTAGCGGTTACCCCTACGAGCAGTACTTC.